This paragraph reports one T cell receptor beta chain. Its antigen remains unknown. This entry belongs to a study of beta chain features in type 1 diabetes. Study details: Healthy donors resembled patients in age, gender and cell yields.

Expressed TCRB transcripts were sequenced because the entire RNA isolate underwent reverse transcription. TCRdb keeps only in-frame clones here, not all; method: immunoSEQ multiplex PCR. The table shows 250,000 or so clones, with approximately 14% occurring only once. General study points: Shortening that was moderate but significant affected the TCRB CDR3s of Type 1 diabetes patients in all four CD4+ subsets. Fewer junction insertions and more nucleotide deletions appeared in type 1 diabetes patients.

The sample consisted of naive CD4+ T cells from blood. The receptor comes from a man aged 30-40 years with type 1 diabetes.

In DNA, the CDR3 is TGTGCCAGCAGTCCGATCCCCCGGGGGGAAGGCGGCTACACCTTC. This sequence encodes CASSPIPRGEGGYTF. The chain uses TRBV6-6 and TRBJ1-2; tentatively, D is TRBD1 (5 bases). Germline V gene sequence: CDR1 MNHNY, CDR2 SVGAGI (reference sequence). The V end lost 5 bases, the J end lost 8 bases, and 21 bases lay between the germline ends. The CDR3 covers 15 residues.